This TCR beta chain was retrieved from a study of OX40 agonist ivuxolimab in advanced cancers. Trimming removed 2 bases at V and 2 bases at J, with 9 bases between. CDR1 SGDLS and CDR2 YYNGEE come from the germline V gene. There are 14 residues in the CDR3. Measured with immunoSEQ multiplex PCR; TCRdb has only the in-frame clones, and not every one. The sample carries around 100,000 clones, 86% recorded once. Sequencing was performed on CD4+ or CD8+ T cells sorted from blood, taken in a trial of the OX40 agonist ivuxolimab. This clonotype originated in an adult with an advanced solid tumor such as melanoma, head and neck, liver or kidney cancer. V gene TRBV9 combines with J gene TRBJ2-3; D is unresolved. CDR3 loop: CASSVRGPTDTQYF. The CDR3, as DNA: TGTGCCAGCAGCGTCCGCGGACCCACAGATACGCAGTATTTT.